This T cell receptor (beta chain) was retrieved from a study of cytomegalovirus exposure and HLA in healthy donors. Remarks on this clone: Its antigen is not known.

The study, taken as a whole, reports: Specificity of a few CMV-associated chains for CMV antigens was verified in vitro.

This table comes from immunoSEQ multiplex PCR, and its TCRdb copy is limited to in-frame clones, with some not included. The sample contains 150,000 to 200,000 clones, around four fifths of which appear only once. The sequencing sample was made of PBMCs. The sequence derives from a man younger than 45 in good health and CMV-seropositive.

The CDR3 nucleotides are TGTGCCAGCAGCTTAGGCGGGGTAAAGGAGACCCAGTACTTC. Protein: CASSLGGVKETQYF. V gene TRBV7-2 combines with J gene TRBJ2-5; the D gene is possibly TRBD2 (6 bases). Germline V lookup: CDR1 SGHTA, CDR2 FQGNSA. The V end lost 1 base, the J end lost 5 bases, and 11 bases lay between the germline ends. This CDR3 is built from 14 residues.